Here is one TCR beta chain with its context. Its antigen is currently not known. No much larger clone exists at a distance of one base, and base qualities are not known. TCRbeta CDR3 regions were amplified from genomic DNA by means of the immunoSEQ Assay, a bias-controlled multiplex PCR. The authors' analysis ran thus. Nucleated cell counts per sample were estimated from amplification of reference gene primers within the assay. To quantify the absolute abundance of each unique TCRbeta CDR3 rearrangement, sequence reads were collapsed and filtered. For each sample, productive Simpson clonality was calculated as the square root of Simpson's diversity index over productive rearrangements. The table comes from immuneACCESS by way of TCRdb, which keeps in-frame sequences with V and J called. Part of the clones is missing from these tables; in studies checked, under half for an unresolved V gene and the rest for unknown reasons. V and J calls and clone size come straight from that table; D and trimming were deduced from the DNA. The sample data list about 280,000 clones, and 85% to 90% of these were observed just once. The ten largest clones represent 1.7% of the sample.

This sample is drawn from a study of blood T cell repertoires in COVID-19 (dated by TCRdb to about 2020). In terms of the full investigation: Samples covering the acute and convalescent phases of COVID-19 were provided by collaborators in the United States, Italy and Spain. The repertoires were released in a freely available public database meant as a resource for research on the immune response to SARS-CoV-2. Where available, HLA class I and class II types were taken from metadata supplied by the sample provider and were not determined by assay-based typing. Subjects who had been exposed to COVID-19, were actively infected with it, or had recovered from it provided the deeply sampled blood TCRbeta repertoires that made up the dataset. The samples were drawn from two sources: the first 160 participants of the ongoing ImmuneRACE study, and about 1,300 subjects contributed by 6 global collaborators. The material from the prospective study consisted of cDNA or gDNA derived from T cells, B-cell-depleted T cells, or PBMCs. Nearly every sample came with metadata listing a de-identified subject ID, COVID-19 status, age in years and sex. Study-level results and caveats: The amount of clinical and demographic metadata varied by source and participant and was provided uncurated.

In the prospective study, participants were about 18 to 100 years old, resided in under 30 geographic areas of the United States, and were enrolled through a virtual design. In the prospective study, participants were assigned to cohorts based on the clinical history participants reported in a screening survey and a study questionnaire. Each participant in the prospective study had whole blood, serum and a nasopharyngeal or oropharyngeal swab collected by mobile phlebotomists. Participants in the prospective study had the option to provide additional blood draws and questionnaires over a roughly two-month period. Blood samples from the prospective study were shipped frozen or at room temperature prior to DNA extraction. The germline V gene provides CDR1 SGHRS and CDR2 YFSETQ. V trim: 0 bases; J trim: 0 bases; unmatched bases: 18. Reading from cysteine to phenylalanine, the CDR3 counts 21 amino acids. The CDR3 DNA has 63 bases and is translated from base 1.

Recombination connected TRBV5-1 to TRBJ2-3, and TRBD2 aligns with 8 junction nucleotides. The material sequenced was PBMCs or T cells enriched from blood (not recorded which). The sequence derives from a young woman with acute COVID-19. The nucleotide sequence is given as TGCGCCAGCAGCTTGGTTGCCACTTGGAATGTAGCGGGACCTAGCACAGATACGCAGTATTTT. This codes for CASSLVATWNVAGPSTDTQYF.